The 22 T cell receptor beta chains below come from one sample, sequenced in a study of blood T cell repertoires in COVID-19. TCRdb keeps only in-frame clones here, not all; method: immunoSEQ multiplex PCR. The sample records roughly 200,000 clones, 85% being singletons. The sequencing input was PBMCs or T cells enriched from blood (not recorded which). The receptors were sampled from a middle-aged man who had recovered from COVID-19.

This rearrangement joins TRBV6-4 to TRBJ2-1, with 10 bases lining up with TRBD2. Germline V lookup: CDR1 MRHNA, CDR2 SNTAGT. This CDR3 has 16 amino acids. J was trimmed by 7 bases and V by 3 bases; bases with no gene match: 9. CDR3 amino acids: CASSEGSGRALNEQFF. The CDR3 DNA is TGTGCCAGCAGTGAAGGCAGCGGGAGGGCGCTTAATGAGCAGTTCTTC.

V and J are TRBV19 and TRBJ2-1; 11 nucleotides match TRBD2. Germline values: CDR1 LNHDA, CDR2 SQIVND (reference sequence). With V trimmed by 7 bases and J by 6 bases, 11 bases remained unmatched. This CDR3 is built from 16 residues. The chain's CDR3 is CASTIAGGSLGNEQFF. The CDR3 DNA reads as TGTGCCAGTACCATAGCGGGAGGGTCCCTCGGCAATGAGCAGTTCTTC.

The V call is TRBV19, the J call TRBJ2-1; TRBD2 agrees at 8 bases. This CDR3 contains 15 residues. The V segment lost 2 bases and the J segment 4 bases; nucleotides outside the gene matches: 4. CDR1 and CDR2 from the germline V gene are LNHDA and SQIVND (reference sequence). This CDR3 reads CASSISREGYNEQFF. The CDR3 nucleotides read TGTGCCAGTAGTATAAGTCGGGAGGGGTACAATGAGCAGTTCTTC. Full variable domain (outside the CDR3, taken from reference TRBV19 and TRBJ2-1): DGGITQSPKYLFRKEGQNVTLSCEQNLNHDAMYWYRQDPGQGLRLIYYSQIVNDFQKGDIAEGYSVSREKKESFPLTVTSAQKNPTAFYLCASSISREGYNEQFFGPGTRLTVL.

The sample holds one count of this clone. The rearrangement joins TRBV3-1 (or the pseudogene TRBV3-2) to TRBJ2-3, with D unresolved. There are 15 residues in the CDR3. V was pared by 3 bases and J by 4 bases, with 14 bases between. Per germline, CDR1 LGHDT and CDR2 YNNKEL (reference sequence). CDR3 nucleotides: TGTGCCAGCAGCCATGTCGGTGGTAGTTCAGATACGCAGTATTTT. Encoded protein: CASSHVGGSSDTQYF.

This clone has more than one count but fewer than ten. The chain joins TRBV3-1 (or the pseudogene TRBV3-2) to TRBJ1-6; 9 nucleotides line up with TRBD1. The CDR3 covers 17 residues. V trimming: 1 base; J trimming: 7 bases; junction bases outside the gene matches: 8. Germline V gene sequence: CDR1 LGHDT, CDR2 YNNKEL (reference sequence). The CDR3 DNA reads TGTGCCAGCAGCCAAGTTCTGGGACAGGGACTCAATTCACCCCTCCACTTT. Amino acid sequence: CASSQVLGQGLNSPLHF.

The rearrangement joins TRBV10-1 to TRBJ2-7; D is perhaps TRBD2 (5 bases). The germline V gene encodes CDR1 WNHNN and CDR2 SYGVQD (reference sequence). The CDR3 is made up of 13 amino acids. Trimming took 4 bases from V and 4 from J, leaving 11 bases between them. The CDR3 is CASSGSPGYEQYF. DNA for the CDR3: TGCGCCAGCAGTGGCTCTCCGGGGTACGAGCAGTACTTC.

The rearrangement links TRBV2 to TRBJ2-3, with D unclear. V lost 6 bases, J lost 1 base, and 14 bases lay in between. Germline loops: CDR1 SNHLY, CDR2 FYNNEI. CDR3 length: 15 residues. Written as DNA, the CDR3 is TGTGCCAGCAGCCTTTTACGCGGAGGCACAGATACGCAGTATTTT. Its translation: CASSLLRGGTDTQYF. The full variable domain, completed using reference TRBV2 and TRBJ2-3, is EPEVTQTPSHQVTQMGQEVILRCVPISNHLYFYWYRQILGQKVEFLVSFYNNEISEKSEIFDDQFSVERPDGSNFTLKIRSTKLEDSAMYFCASSLLRGGTDTQYFGPGTRLTVL.

The chain carries TRBV5-8 and TRBJ1-2, with TRBD1 matching over 10 bases. The germline CDR1 and CDR2 sequences are SGHTS and YDEGEE. The CDR3 is made up of 14 amino acids. With V trimmed by 5 bases and J by 3 bases, 4 bases remained unmatched. CDR3 sequence (DNA): TGTGCCAGCAGTCCCGGGACAGGGGACTATGGCTACACCTTC. This translates into CASSPGTGDYGYTF.

The CDR3 nucleotides are TGCAGCGACCGGGACAGGCATAACTATGGCTACACCTTC. Amino acids: CSDRDRHNYGYTF. The gene calls are TRBV29-1 and TRBJ1-2, with TRBD1 identical over 8 bases. Germline V gives CDR1 SQVTM, CDR2 ANQGSEA. This CDR3 comprises 13 residues. V lost 7 bases, J lost 1 base, and 5 bases stayed unmatched.

This sequence joins TRBV9 and TRBJ2-2; 8 nucleotides agree with TRBD2. After removal of 3 bases from V and 0 bases from J, the junction contained 10 bases not matched to a gene. Germline-derived CDR1 and CDR2 are SGDLS and YYNGEE. The CDR3 is made up of 18 amino acids. CDR3 residues: CASSGRLARHANTGELFF. CDR3 bases: TGTGCCAGCAGCGGACGACTAGCGAGACACGCGAACACCGGGGAGCTGTTTTTT.

The chain couples TRBV28 to TRBJ1-4; TRBD1 matches at 8 bases. This CDR3 contains 15 residues. V was pared by 3 bases and J by 5 bases, with 5 bases of the junction left unmatched. CDR1 and CDR2 (germline): MDHEN, SYDVKM. The CDR3 loop is CASSFIDRGNEKLFF. DNA of the CDR3: TGTGCCAGCAGTTTCATCGACAGGGGAAATGAAAAACTGTTTTTT.

The chain recombines TRBV6-1 with TRBJ2-1; no clear D gene. The CDR3 has 14 residues. Germline lookup yields CDR1 MNHNS and CDR2 SASEGT. Deletions cut 7 bases from V and 2 bases from J, with 12 bases between. For the CDR3, the DNA is TGTGCCAGCACCCCCGGTCCTACCTACAATGAGCAGTTCTTC. Its protein is CASTPGPTYNEQFF.

This chain uses TRBV30 with TRBJ2-1; perhaps TRBD2 as D (6 bases). The CDR3 spans 13 residues. The ends were cut back, 8 bases at V and 0 bases at J, with 11 bases in the middle. The germline V gene has CDR1 GTSNPN and CDR2 SVGIG (reference sequence). The CDR3: CARTGDSYNEQFF. DNA for the CDR3: TGTGCCAGAACGGGGGACTCCTACAATGAGCAGTTCTTC.

In its sample, this clone was seen once. The rearrangement joins TRBV27 to TRBJ2-7; 9 nucleotides match TRBD2. Germline CDR1 and CDR2: MNHEY and SMNVEV (reference sequence). The CDR3 length is 15 residues. The V segment lost 2 bases and the J segment 4 bases; nucleotides outside the gene matches: 6. DNA for the CDR3: TGTGCCAGCAGTTTAGGCGGGAGGGCCGTGTACGAGCAGTACTTC. Its protein is CASSLGGRAVYEQYF.

This chain links TRBV6-2 or TRBV6-3 with TRBJ2-2; perhaps TRBD1 as D (5 bases). The germline CDR1 and CDR2 sequences are MNHEY and SVGEGT. The CDR3 has 13 residues. The V end lost 3 bases, the J end lost 6 bases, and 8 bases lay between the germline ends. In nucleotides, the CDR3 is TGTGCCAGCAGTTATTGGGGCGCCGGGGAGCTGTTTTTT. Translation gives CASSYWGAGELFF.

The chain has TRBV4-1 and TRBJ2-7, with D possibly being TRBD1 (6 bases). Trimming removed 0 bases from V and 7 bases from J, with 19 bases in between. The CDR3 runs 16 residues. Germline lookup yields CDR1 MGHRA and CDR2 YSYEKL. The CDR3: CASSQDAGQPSWEQYF. The CDR3 DNA sequence: TGCGCCAGCAGCCAAGATGCCGGACAGCCCTCATGGGAGCAGTACTTC.

The rearrangement joins TRBV10-3 to TRBJ1-2; D not certain. Germline V CDR1 and CDR2: ENHRY, SYGVKD. This CDR3 has 13 residues. Trimming shortened V by 6 bases and J by 3 bases, and 11 bases separated the two germline ends. The CDR3 reads CAISGVADYGYTF. CDR3 coding DNA: TGTGCCATCAGCGGGGTCGCAGACTATGGCTACACCTTC.

This chain links TRBV29-1 with TRBJ1-2; possibly TRBD1 for D (5 bases). The CDR3 is made up of 12 amino acids. V lost 7 bases, J lost 6 bases, and 15 bases lay in between. Germline CDR1 SQVTM, CDR2 ANQGSEA. The CDR3 loop is CSAPDSRHGYTF. CDR3 nucleotides: TGCAGCGCACCAGACAGTCGTCATGGCTACACCTTC.

The chain couples TRBV3-1 (or the pseudogene TRBV3-2) to TRBJ2-5, with D unclear. Germline lookup yields CDR1 LGHDT and CDR2 YNNKEL (reference sequence). The ends were cut back, 2 bases at V and 3 bases at J, with 4 bases in the middle. This CDR3 contains 12 residues. For the CDR3, the DNA is TGTGCCAGCAGCCAAATCAAAGAGACCCAGTACTTC. Translating gives CASSQIKETQYF.

This clone has only one observation. This sequence joins TRBV13 and TRBJ2-5; 8 bases map to TRBD1. This CDR3 is built from 15 residues. V lost 5 bases and J lost 0; bases outside the gene matches: 5. CDR1 PRHDT and CDR2 FYEKMQ come from the germline V gene (reference sequence). CDR3 in amino acids: CASSTRTGNQETQYF. CDR3 DNA sequence: TGTGCCAGCAGCACCCGGACAGGGAACCAAGAGACCCAGTACTTC.

The chain combines TRBV2 with TRBJ1-1; no definite D call. CDR1 SNHLY and CDR2 FYNNEI come from the germline V gene. The CDR3 totals 14 residues. Trimming took off 8 bases at V and 0 bases at J, with 13 bases between the two ends. The CDR3 DNA reads as TGTGCCAGCGCTCTGATGGGCCTGAACACTGAAGCTTTCTTT. Residues: CASALMGLNTEAFF. The complete variable domain, with remaining parts taken from reference TRBV2 and TRBJ1-1, reads EPEVTQTPSHQVTQMGQEVILRCVPISNHLYFYWYRQILGQKVEFLVSFYNNEISEKSEIFDDQFSVERPDGSNFTLKIRSTKLEDSAMYFCASALMGLNTEAFFGQGTRLTVV.

The CDR3 reads CASTGTTAQETQYF. Written as DNA, the CDR3 is TGTGCCAGCACGGGGACTACGGCACAAGAGACCCAGTACTTC. V is TRBV28 and J is TRBJ2-5, with TRBD2 identical over 7 bases. Trimming cost V 7 bases and J 2 bases; bases outside gene matches: 7. Germline assignment: CDR1 MDHEN and CDR2 SYDVKM. This CDR3 is built from 14 residues.